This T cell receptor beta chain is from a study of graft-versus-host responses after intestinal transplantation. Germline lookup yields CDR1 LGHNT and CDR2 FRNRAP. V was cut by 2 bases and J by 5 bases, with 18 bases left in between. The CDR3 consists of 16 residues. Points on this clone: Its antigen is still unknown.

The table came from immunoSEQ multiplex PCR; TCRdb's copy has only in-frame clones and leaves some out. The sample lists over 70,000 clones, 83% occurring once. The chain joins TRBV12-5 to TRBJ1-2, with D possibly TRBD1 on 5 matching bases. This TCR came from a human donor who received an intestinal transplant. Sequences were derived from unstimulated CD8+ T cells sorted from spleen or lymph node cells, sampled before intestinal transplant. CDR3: CASGLPPNRRPYGYTF. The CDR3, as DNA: TGTGCTAGTGGTTTGCCGCCAAACAGGCGCCCTTATGGCTACACCTTC.